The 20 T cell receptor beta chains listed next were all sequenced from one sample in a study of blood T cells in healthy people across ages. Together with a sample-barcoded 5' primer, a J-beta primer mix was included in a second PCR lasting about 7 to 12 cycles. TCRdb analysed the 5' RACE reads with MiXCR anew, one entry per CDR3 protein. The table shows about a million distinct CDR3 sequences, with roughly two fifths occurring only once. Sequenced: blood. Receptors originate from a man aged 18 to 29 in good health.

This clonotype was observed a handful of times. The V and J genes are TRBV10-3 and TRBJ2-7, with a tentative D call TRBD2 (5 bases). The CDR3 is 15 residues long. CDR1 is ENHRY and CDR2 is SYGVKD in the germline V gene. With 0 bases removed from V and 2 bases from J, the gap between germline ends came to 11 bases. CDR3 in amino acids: CAISESEAAAYEQYF. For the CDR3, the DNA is TGTGCCATCAGTGAGTCGGAGGCGGCTGCCTACGAGCAGTACTTC.

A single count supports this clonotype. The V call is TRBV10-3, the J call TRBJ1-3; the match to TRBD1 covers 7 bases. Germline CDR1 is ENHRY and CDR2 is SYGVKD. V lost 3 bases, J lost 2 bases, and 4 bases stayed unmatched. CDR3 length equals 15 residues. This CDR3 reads CAISEFTGAGNTIYF. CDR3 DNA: TGTGCCATCAGTGAATTCACAGGGGCTGGAAACACCATATATTTT.

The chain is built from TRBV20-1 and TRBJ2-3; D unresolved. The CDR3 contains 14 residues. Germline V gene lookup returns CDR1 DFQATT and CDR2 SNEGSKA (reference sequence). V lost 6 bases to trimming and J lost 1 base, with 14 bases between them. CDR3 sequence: CSALDSRGTDTQYF. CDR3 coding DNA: TGCAGTGCCCTAGATTCTAGGGGCACAGATACGCAGTATTTT.

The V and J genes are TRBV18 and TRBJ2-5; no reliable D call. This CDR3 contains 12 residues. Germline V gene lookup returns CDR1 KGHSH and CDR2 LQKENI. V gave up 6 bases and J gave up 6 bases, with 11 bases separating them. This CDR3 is CASSPQRKTQYF. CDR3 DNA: TGTGCCAGCTCTCCTCAGAGGAAGACCCAGTACTTC.

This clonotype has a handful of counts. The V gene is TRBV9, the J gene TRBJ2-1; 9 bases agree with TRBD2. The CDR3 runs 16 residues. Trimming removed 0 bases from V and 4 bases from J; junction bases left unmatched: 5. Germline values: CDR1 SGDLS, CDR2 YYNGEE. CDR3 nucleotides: TGTGCCAGCAGCGTAGGGCTAGCGGGGAGGTACAATGAGCAGTTCTTC. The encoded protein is CASSVGLAGRYNEQFF.

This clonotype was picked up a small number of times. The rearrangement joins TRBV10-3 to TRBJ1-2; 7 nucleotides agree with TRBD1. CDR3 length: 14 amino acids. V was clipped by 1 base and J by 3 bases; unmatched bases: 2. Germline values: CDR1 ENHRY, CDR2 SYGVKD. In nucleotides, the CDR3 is TGTGCCATCAGTGAGTATGGGACAGACTATGGCTACACCTTC. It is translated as CAISEYGTDYGYTF.

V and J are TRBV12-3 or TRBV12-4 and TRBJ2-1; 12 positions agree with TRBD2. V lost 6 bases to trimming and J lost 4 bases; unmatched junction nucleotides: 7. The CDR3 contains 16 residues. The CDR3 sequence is CASSSPLAGGYNEQFF. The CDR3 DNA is TGTGCCAGCAGCTCTCCTCTAGCGGGGGGGTACAATGAGCAGTTCTTC.

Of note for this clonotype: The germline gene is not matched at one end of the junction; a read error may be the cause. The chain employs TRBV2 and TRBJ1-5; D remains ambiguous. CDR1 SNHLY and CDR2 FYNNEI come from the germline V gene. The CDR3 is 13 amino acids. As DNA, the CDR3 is TGTGCCAGTTCGACTTTTAGCAATCAGCTCCAGCATTTT. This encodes CASSTFSNQLQHF.

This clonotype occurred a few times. CDR3 in amino acids: CASSKIIGTGIGYTF. In DNA, the CDR3 is TGTGCCAGCAGCAAAATTATCGGGACAGGGATCGGCTACACCTTC. The gene calls are TRBV21-1 and TRBJ1-2; the tabulated D call, TRBD1, remains unverified against the DNA. TRBV21-1 is given as a pseudogene. The CDR3 covers 15 residues.

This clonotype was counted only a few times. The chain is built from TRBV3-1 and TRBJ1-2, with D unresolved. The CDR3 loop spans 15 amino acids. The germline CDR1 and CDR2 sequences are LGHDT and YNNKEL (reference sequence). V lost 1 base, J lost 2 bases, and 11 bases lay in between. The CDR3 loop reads CASSQVAFRNYGYTF. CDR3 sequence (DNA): TGTGCCAGCAGCCAAGTCGCTTTCCGGAACTATGGCTACACCTTC.

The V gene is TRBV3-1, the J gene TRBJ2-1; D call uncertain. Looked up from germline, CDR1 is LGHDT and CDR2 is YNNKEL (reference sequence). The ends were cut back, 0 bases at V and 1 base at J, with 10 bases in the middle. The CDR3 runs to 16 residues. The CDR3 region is CASSQEAGASYNEQFF. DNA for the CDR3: TGTGCCAGCAGCCAAGAGGCAGGAGCATCCTACAATGAGCAGTTCTTC.

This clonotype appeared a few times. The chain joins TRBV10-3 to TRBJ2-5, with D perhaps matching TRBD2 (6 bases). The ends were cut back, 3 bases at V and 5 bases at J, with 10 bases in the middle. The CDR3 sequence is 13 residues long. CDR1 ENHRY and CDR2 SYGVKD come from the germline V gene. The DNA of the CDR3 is TGTGCCATCAGTGATCTGCGGGGTGAGACCCAGTACTTC. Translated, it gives CAISDLRGETQYF.

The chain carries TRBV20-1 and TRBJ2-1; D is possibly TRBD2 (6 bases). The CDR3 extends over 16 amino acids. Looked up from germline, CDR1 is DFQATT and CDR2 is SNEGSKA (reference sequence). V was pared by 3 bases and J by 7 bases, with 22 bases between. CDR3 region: CSASKPRALAQNEQFF. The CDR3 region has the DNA TGCAGTGCTAGTAAACCACGGGCACTAGCTCAAAATGAGCAGTTCTTC.

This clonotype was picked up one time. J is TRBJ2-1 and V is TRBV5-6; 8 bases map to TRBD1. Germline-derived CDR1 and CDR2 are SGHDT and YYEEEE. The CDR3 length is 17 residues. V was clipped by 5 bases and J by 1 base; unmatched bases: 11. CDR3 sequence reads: CASSTPWQGASYNEQFF. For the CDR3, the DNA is TGTGCCAGCAGTACCCCGTGGCAGGGGGCATCCTACAATGAGCAGTTCTTC.

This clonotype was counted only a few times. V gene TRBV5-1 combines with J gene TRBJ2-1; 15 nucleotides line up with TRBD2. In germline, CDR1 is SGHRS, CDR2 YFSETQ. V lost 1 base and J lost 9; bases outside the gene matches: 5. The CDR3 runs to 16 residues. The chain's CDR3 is CASSLTGTSGGSEQFF. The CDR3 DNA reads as TGCGCCAGCAGCTTGACCGGGACTAGCGGGGGGAGTGAGCAGTTCTTC.

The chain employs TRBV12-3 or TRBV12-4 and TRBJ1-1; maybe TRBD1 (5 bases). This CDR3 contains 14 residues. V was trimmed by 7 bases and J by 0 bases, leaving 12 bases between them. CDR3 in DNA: TGTGCCAGCACCTGGGGGGTCTTGAACACTGAAGCTTTCTTT. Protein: CASTWGVLNTEAFF.

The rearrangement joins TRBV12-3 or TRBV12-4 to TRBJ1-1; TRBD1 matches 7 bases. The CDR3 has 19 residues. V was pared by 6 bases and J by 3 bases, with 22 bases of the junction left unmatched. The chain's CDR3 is CASSGDSRRRGIMDTEAFF. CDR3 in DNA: TGTGCCAGCAGCGGGGACAGTCGGCGGAGGGGGATTATGGACACTGAAGCTTTCTTT.

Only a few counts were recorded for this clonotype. CDR3 DNA sequence: TGTGCCAGCGGTGGAGGGAACAAATTATACAATGAGCAGTTCTTC. Its translation is CASGGGNKLYNEQFF. The chain joins TRBV6-1 to TRBJ2-1, with D maybe TRBD2 (6 bases). This CDR3 contains 15 residues. Germline CDR1 MNHNS, CDR2 SASEGT. V lost 8 bases and J lost 4, with 18 bases in between.

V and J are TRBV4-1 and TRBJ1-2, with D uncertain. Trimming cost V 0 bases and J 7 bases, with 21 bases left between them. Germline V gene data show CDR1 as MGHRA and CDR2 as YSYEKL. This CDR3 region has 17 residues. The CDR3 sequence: CASSQERVGGYASGYTF. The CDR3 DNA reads TGCGCCAGCAGCCAAGAAAGGGTTGGAGGGTACGCTAGTGGCTACACCTTC.

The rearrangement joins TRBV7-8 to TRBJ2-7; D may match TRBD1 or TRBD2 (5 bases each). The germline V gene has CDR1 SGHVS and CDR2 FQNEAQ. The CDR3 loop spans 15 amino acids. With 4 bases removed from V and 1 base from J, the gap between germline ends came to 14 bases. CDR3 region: CASSYQPGPSYEQYF. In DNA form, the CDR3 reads TGTGCCAGCAGCTATCAACCGGGACCATCCTACGAGCAGTACTTC.